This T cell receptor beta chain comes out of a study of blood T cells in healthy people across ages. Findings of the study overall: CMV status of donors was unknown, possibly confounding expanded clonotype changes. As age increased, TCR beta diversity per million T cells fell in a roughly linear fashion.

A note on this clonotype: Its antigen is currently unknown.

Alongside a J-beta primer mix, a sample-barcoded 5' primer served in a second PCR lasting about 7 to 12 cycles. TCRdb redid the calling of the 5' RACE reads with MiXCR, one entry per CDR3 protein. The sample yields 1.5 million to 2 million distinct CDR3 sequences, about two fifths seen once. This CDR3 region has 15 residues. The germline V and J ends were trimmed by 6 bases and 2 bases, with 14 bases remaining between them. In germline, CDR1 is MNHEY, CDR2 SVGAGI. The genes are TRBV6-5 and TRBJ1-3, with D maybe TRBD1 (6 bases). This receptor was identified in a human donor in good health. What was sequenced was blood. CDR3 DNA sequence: TGTGCCAGCAGCGAGCCGTCAGGGGCTGGAAACACCATATATTTT. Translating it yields CASSEPSGAGNTIYF.